Below, one T cell receptor (beta chain) is given with its context. These data belong to a study of T-cell memory formation after mild COVID-19. The germline V and J ends were trimmed by 0 bases and 2 bases, with 13 bases remaining between them. The CDR3 loop spans 16 amino acids. Germline V gene data show CDR1 as MNHEY and CDR2 as SVGAGI. TCRdb reprocessed the 5' RACE reads with MiXCR, giving one entry per CDR3 protein. The sample lists 250,000 to 350,000 distinct CDR3 sequences, approximately 20% seen once, with around 20% in the top ten. The sample taken for sequencing was PBMCs or a T cell subset sorted from them (not recorded which). The chain joins TRBV6-5 to TRBJ2-5; D ambiguous. The TCR originated in a man younger than 30 who had mild COVID-19 (a few samples of this study predate the infection). Cell type and time point are not known. The CDR3 reads CASSYSRFRLQETQYF. CDR3 coding DNA: TGTGCCAGCAGTTACTCGAGGTTCAGGTTGCAAGAGACCCAGTACTTC.